Presented here are 14 T cell receptor beta chains from one specimen sequenced in a study of cytomegalovirus exposure and HLA in healthy donors. It was with 60 Vbeta and 13 Jbeta primers that the PCR ran. The data were produced by immunoSEQ multiplex PCR, yet TCRdb's version contains in-frame clones alone and is incomplete. The data contain under 150,000 clones, roughly 82% of them singletons. The sequenced sample was PBMCs. The receptors were gathered from a boy aged 5-17 years in good health and CMV-seronegative.

This sequence joins TRBV10-3 and TRBJ2-1; tentatively, D is TRBD2 (6 bases). V lost 1 base to trimming and J lost 6 bases, with 13 bases between them. Per the germline V gene, CDR1 is ENHRY and CDR2 is SYGVKD. This CDR3 region has 15 residues. CDR3 nucleotides: TGTGCCATCAGTGAGTGGAGGGGAGAAGGCAATGAGCAGTTCTTC. Residues: CAISEWRGEGNEQFF.

The rearrangement links TRBV6-6 to TRBJ2-6; TRBD2 is a possible D gene (6 bases). The germline V gene encodes CDR1 MNHNY and CDR2 SVGAGI (reference sequence). Deletions cut 8 bases from V and 0 bases from J, with 11 bases between. CDR3 length equals 15 residues. This chain's CDR3 is CASGTDYSGANVLTF. The DNA for the CDR3 is TGTGCCAGCGGGACGGACTACTCTGGGGCCAACGTCCTGACTTTC.

The chain uses TRBV2 and TRBJ2-3; D perhaps matches TRBD2 (5 bases). The CDR3 consists of 14 residues. Trimming cost V 5 bases and J 0 bases, with 9 bases left between them. Germline V gene lookup returns CDR1 SNHLY and CDR2 FYNNEI. The CDR3 loop is CASSLRTSTDTQYF. CDR3 DNA sequence: TGTGCCAGCAGTCTACGGACTAGCACAGATACGCAGTATTTT.

The chain recombines TRBV27 with TRBJ2-3; D remains ambiguous. The CDR3 extends over 15 amino acids. CDR1 and CDR2 from the germline V gene are MNHEY and SMNVEV (reference sequence). Trimming removed 4 bases at V and 1 base at J, with 12 bases between. The CDR3 region has the DNA TGTGCCAGCAGTTCCACACTTCTAGGCACAGATACGCAGTATTTT. This gives the protein CASSSTLLGTDTQYF.

The V and J genes are TRBV11-2 and TRBJ2-1; TRBD2 matches 15 bases. J lost 9 bases, V lost 5 bases, and 8 bases had no gene match. The CDR3 contains 16 residues. Germline CDR1 is SGHAT and CDR2 is FQNNGV. The CDR3 sequence is CASSTPGLAGGSEQFF. The DNA of the CDR3 is TGTGCCAGCAGCACCCCGGGACTAGCGGGAGGAAGTGAGCAGTTCTTC.

The V and J genes are TRBV11-2 and TRBJ2-7, with TRBD2 identical over 14 bases. V gave up 4 bases and J gave up 4 bases; unmatched junction bases: 3. This CDR3 comprises 15 residues. Germline V CDR1 and CDR2: SGHAT, FQNNGV. The DNA of the CDR3 is TGTGCCAGCAGCTCAAGGACTAGCGGGAGGTACGAGCAGTACTTC. Translating it yields CASSSRTSGRYEQYF.

The chain employs TRBV6-5 and TRBJ1-5, with D unclear. This CDR3 contains 13 residues. CDR1 and CDR2 (germline): MNHEY, SVGAGI. The V gene lost 0 bases and the J gene lost 5 bases, with 5 bases spanning the gap. CDR3 residues: CASSYSEDQPQHF. For the CDR3, the DNA is TGTGCCAGCAGTTACTCGGAGGATCAGCCCCAGCATTTT.

The chain combines TRBV5-1 with TRBJ1-1; no definite D call. The length of the CDR3 is 18 residues. Trimming left V 0 bases short and J 1 base short, with 19 bases between. CDR1 is SGHRS and CDR2 is YFSETQ in the germline V gene. CDR3 sequence (DNA): TGCGCCAGCAGCTTGGCACTACGGGGTACCGGAGAGAACACTGAAGCTTTCTTT. Residues: CASSLALRGTGENTEAFF.

The chain is built from TRBV5-1 and TRBJ2-3; no firm D call. Per the germline V gene, CDR1 is SGHRS and CDR2 is YFSETQ. The ends were cut back, 0 bases at V and 3 bases at J, with 8 bases in the middle. This CDR3 spans 14 amino acids. CDR3 in amino acids: CASSLEAGTDTQYF. In DNA form, the CDR3 reads TGCGCCAGCAGCTTGGAGGCAGGTACAGATACGCAGTATTTT.

J is TRBJ1-2 and V is TRBV29-1, with 11 positions matching TRBD1. V lost 6 bases and J lost 2; bases outside the gene matches: 5. The CDR3 is 14 residues long. Germline V gene data show CDR1 as SQVTM and CDR2 as ANQGSEA. In DNA form, the CDR3 reads TGCAGCGTGGGCGGACAGGGGGCGAACTATGGCTACACCTTC. It translates to CSVGGQGANYGYTF.

The chain has TRBV6-6 and TRBJ2-7; D gene uncertain. The V and J ends lost 2 bases and 0 bases respectively, with 14 bases between them. CDR3 length: 16 residues. Germline CDR1 MNHNY, CDR2 SVGAGI (reference sequence). The CDR3 is CASSYPSAFHSYEQYF. CDR3 nucleotide sequence: TGTGCCAGCAGTTACCCCTCCGCGTTTCACTCCTACGAGCAGTACTTC.

Here the CDR3 reads CASSQSLSSYEQYF. CDR3 DNA sequence: TGCGCCAGCAGCCAATCCTTGAGCTCCTACGAGCAGTACTTC. The J gene is TRBJ2-7, the V gene TRBV4-3; unclear D gene. The germline CDR1 and CDR2 sequences are LGHNA and YSLEER. The CDR3 contains 14 residues. The V end was cut by 2 bases, the J end by 0 bases, with 8 bases between.

The chain is built from TRBV6-5 and TRBJ1-1, with D uncertain. Trimming took off 5 bases at V and 3 bases at J, with 7 bases between the two ends. This CDR3 has 12 amino acids. Germline assignment: CDR1 MNHEY and CDR2 SVGAGI. The CDR3 nucleotides are TGTGCCAGCAGTACTACGGACACTGAAGCTTTCTTT. Its translation: CASSTTDTEAFF.

The rearrangement links TRBV30 to TRBJ2-6, with a tentative D call TRBD2 (6 bases). Germline CDR1 is GTSNPN and CDR2 is SVGIG (reference sequence). This CDR3 spans 15 amino acids. V shed 3 bases and J shed 0 bases, with 9 bases lying between them. CDR3 sequence reads: CAWSGGSSGANVLTF. DNA for the CDR3: TGTGCCTGGAGCGGAGGGAGCTCTGGGGCCAACGTCCTGACTTTC.